This T cell receptor beta chain was sequenced during a study of CD8+ T cells in alopecia areata. At the level of the study: The drug, oral tofacitinib, was given to treated patients at 5 to 10 mg twice daily.

Points on this clone: Its target is unknown.

The CDR3 runs 13 residues. From germline, CDR1 is SGHDN and CDR2 FVKESK. V shed 1 base and J shed 1 base, with 4 bases lying between them. TCR sequencing used cDNA made by reverse transcription of extracted RNA. Sequencing used immunoSEQ multiplex PCR; TCRdb keeps in-frame clones, though not all of them. The sample has approximately 150,000 clones; 67% are singletons. General study points: Lesional scalp, especially alopecia totalis/universalis, showed higher clonality than normal scalp.

The clonotype originates from a human donor with alopecia areata. Sequenced material: CD8+ T cells sorted from blood, taken at week 0. The chain couples TRBV14 to TRBJ1-1; no firm D call. For the CDR3, the DNA is TGTGCCAGCAGCCAAGGAGCGAACACTGAAGCTTTCTTT. Translation: CASSQGANTEAFF.